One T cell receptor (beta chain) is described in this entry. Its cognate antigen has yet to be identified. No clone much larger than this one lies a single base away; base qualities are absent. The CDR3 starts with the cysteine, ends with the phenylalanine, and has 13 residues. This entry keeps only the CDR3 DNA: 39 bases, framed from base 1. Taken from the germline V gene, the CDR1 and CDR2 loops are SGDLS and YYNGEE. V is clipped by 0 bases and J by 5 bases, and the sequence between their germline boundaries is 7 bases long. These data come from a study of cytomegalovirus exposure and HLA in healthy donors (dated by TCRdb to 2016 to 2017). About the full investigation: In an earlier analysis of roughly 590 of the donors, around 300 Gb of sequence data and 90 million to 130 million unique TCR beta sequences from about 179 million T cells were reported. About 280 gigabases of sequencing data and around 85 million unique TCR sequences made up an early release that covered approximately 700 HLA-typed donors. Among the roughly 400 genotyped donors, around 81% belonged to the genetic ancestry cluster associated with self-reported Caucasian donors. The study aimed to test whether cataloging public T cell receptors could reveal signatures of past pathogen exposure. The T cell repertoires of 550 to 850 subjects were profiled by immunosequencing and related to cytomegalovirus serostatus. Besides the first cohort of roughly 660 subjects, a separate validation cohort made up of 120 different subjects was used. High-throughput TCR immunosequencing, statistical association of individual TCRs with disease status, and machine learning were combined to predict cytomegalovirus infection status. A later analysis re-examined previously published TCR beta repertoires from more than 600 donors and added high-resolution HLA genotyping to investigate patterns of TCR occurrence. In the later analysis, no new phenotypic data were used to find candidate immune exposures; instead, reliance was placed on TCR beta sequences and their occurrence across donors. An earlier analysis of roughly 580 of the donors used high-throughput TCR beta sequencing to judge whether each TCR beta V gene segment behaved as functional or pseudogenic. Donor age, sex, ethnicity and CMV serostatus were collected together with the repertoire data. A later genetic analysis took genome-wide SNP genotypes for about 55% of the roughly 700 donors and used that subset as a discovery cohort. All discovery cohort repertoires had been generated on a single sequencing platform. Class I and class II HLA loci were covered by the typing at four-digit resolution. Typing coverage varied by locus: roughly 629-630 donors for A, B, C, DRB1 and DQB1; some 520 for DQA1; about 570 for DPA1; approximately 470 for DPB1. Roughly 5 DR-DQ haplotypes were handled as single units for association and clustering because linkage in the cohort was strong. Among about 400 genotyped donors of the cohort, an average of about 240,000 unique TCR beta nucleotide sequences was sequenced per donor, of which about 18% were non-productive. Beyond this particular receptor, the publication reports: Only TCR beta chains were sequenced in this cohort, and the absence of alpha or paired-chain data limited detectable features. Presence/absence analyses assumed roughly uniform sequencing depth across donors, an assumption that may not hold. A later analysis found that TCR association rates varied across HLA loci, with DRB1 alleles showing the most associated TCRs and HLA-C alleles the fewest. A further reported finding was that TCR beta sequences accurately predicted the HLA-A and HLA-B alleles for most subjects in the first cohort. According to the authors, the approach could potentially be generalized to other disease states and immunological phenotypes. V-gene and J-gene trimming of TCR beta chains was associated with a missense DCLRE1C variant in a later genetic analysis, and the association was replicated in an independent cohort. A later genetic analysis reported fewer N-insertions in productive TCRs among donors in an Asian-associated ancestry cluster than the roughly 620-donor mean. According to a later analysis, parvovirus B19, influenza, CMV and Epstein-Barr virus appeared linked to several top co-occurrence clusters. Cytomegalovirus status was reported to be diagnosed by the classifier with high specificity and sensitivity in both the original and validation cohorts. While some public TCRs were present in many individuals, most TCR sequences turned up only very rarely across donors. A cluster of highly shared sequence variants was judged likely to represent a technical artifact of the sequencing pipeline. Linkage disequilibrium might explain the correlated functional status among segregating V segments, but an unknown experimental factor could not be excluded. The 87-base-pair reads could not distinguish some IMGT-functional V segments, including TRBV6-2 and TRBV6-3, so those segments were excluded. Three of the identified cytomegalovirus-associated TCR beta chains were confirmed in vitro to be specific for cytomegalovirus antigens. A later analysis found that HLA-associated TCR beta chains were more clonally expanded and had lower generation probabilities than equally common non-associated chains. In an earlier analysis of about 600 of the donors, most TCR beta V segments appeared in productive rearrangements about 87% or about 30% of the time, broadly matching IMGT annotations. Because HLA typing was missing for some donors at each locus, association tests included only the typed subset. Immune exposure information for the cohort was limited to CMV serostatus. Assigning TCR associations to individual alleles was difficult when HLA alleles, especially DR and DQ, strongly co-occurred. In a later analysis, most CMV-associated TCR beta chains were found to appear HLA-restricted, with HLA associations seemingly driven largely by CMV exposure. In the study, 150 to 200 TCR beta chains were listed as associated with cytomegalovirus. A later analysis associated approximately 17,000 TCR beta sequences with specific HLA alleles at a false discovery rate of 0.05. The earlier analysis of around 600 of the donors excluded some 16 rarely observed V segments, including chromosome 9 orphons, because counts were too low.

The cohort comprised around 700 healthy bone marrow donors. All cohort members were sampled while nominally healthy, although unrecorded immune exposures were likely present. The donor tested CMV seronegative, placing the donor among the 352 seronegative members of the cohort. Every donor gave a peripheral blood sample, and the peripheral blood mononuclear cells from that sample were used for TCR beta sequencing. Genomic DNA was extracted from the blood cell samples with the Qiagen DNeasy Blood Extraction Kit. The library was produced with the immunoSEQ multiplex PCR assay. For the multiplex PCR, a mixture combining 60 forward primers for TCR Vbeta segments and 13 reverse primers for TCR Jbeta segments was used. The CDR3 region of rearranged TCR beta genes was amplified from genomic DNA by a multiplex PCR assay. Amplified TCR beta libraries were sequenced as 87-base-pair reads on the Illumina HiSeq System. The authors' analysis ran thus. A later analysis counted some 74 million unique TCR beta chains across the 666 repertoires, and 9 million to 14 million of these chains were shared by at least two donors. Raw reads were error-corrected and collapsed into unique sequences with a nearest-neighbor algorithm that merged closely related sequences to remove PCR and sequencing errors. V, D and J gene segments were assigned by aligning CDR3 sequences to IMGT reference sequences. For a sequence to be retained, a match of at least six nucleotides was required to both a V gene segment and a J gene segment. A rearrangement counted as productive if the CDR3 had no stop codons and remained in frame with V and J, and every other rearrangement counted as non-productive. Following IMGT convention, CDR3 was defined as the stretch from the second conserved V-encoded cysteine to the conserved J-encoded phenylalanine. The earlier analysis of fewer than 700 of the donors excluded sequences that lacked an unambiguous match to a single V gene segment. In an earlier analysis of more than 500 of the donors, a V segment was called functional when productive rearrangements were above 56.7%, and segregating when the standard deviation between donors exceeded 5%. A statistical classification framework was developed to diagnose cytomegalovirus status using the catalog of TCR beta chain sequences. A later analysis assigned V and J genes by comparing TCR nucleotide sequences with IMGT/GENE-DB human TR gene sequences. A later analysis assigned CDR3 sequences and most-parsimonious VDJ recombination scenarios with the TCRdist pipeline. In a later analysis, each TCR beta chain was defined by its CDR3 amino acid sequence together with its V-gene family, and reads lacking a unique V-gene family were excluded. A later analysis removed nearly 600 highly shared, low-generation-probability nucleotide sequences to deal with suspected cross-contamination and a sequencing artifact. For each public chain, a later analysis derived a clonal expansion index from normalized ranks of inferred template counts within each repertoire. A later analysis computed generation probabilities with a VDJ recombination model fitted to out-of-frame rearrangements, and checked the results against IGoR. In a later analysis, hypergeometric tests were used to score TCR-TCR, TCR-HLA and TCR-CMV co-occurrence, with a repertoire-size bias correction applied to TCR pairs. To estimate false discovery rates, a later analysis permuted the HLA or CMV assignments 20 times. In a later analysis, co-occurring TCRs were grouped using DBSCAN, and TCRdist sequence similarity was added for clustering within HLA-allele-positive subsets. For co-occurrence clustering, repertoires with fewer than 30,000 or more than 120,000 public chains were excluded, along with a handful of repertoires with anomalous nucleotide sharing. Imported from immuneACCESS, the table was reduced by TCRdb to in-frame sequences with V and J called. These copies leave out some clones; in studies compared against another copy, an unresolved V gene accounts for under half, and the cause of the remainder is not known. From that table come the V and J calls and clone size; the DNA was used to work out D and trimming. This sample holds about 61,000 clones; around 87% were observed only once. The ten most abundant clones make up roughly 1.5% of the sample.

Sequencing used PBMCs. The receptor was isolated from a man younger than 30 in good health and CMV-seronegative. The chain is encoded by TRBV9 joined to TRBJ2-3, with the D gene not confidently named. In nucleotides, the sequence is TGTGCCAGCAGCGTAGTTCAGGAAGATACGCAGTATTTT. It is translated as CASSVVQEDTQYF.